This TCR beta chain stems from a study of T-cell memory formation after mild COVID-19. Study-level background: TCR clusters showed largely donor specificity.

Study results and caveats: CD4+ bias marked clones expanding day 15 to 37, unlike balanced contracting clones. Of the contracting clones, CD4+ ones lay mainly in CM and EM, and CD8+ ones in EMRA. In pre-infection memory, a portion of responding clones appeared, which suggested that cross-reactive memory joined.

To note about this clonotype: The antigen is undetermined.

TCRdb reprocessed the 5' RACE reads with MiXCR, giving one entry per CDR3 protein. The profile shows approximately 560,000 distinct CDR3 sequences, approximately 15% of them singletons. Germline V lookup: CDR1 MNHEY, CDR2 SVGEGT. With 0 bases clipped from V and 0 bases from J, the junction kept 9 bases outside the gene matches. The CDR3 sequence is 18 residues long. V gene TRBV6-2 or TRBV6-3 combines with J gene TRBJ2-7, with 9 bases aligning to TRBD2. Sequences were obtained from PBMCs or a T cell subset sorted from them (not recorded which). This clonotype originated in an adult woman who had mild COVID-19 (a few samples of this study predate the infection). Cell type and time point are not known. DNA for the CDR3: TGTGCCAGCAGTTACTCGACGGCTAGCGGGGCCTTCTCCTACGAGCAGTACTTC. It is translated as CASSYSTASGAFSYEQYF.